This TCR beta chain was recorded in a study of blood T cells in healthy people across ages. The second PCR ran about 6 to 11 cycles with a sample-barcoded 5' primer and J-beta primers. TCRdb re-called the 5' RACE reads with MiXCR, one entry per CDR3 protein. The sample lists 650,000 to 900,000 distinct CDR3 sequences, around 68% occurring once. CDR3 size: 14 residues. The junction had 10 bases not matched to a gene; V was cut back by 0 bases and J by 11 bases. From germline, CDR1 is DFQATT and CDR2 SNEGSKA (reference sequence). The source is a man younger than 45 in good health. Sequenced material: blood. V usage is TRBV20-1 and J usage is TRBJ1-1; 9 bases agree with TRBD1. The chain's CDR3 is CSARDIVQGAAAFF. The CDR3 DNA is TGCAGTGCTAGAGATATAGTACAGGGGGCGGCCGCTTTCTTT.